The 14 T cell receptor beta chains below all came from one sample that was sequenced in a study of blood T cells in healthy people across ages. Sample-barcoded 5' priming and a J-beta primer mix drove a second PCR of roughly 6 to 12 cycles. TCRdb re-derived calls from the 5' RACE reads in MiXCR, one entry per CDR3 protein. The sample includes some 1.7 million distinct CDR3 sequences, 28% of them seen just once. Material: blood. The source is a woman aged 30 to 39 in good health.

This clonotype was seen many times. J is TRBJ2-1 and V is TRBV20-1; 7 bases align to TRBD2. V dropped 3 bases and J dropped 7; count of bases not matched to a gene: 9. There are 14 residues in the CDR3. CDR1 DFQATT and CDR2 SNEGSKA come from the germline V gene (reference sequence). This CDR3 is CSASSGGVRNEQFF. The CDR3 region has the DNA TGCAGTGCTAGTTCGGGAGGAGTAAGGAATGAGCAGTTCTTC.

This clonotype was seen many times. This sequence joins TRBV29-1 and TRBJ2-4; no firm D call. The CDR3 is 15 residues long. Germline V CDR1 and CDR2: SQVTM, ANQGSEA. Deletions cut 3 bases from V and 3 bases from J, with 15 bases between. The DNA for the CDR3 is TGCAGCGTTGATGGACCTACTGAAGGCAAAAACATTCAGTACTTC. This translates into CSVDGPTEGKNIQYF.

The chain has TRBV10-3 and TRBJ1-2; a weak D match, TRBD1 (6 bases). This CDR3 is 13 amino acids long. Trimming took off 5 bases at V and 10 bases at J, with 17 bases between the two ends. Germline assignment: CDR1 ENHRY and CDR2 SYGVKD. CDR3 DNA sequence: TGTGCCATCAGTAACAACAGGGAACCGGCCTACACCTTC. Translated, it gives CAISNNREPAYTF.

The rearrangement links TRBV20-1 to TRBJ2-5, with D possibly being TRBD2 (6 bases). CDR1 DFQATT and CDR2 SNEGSKA come from the germline V gene (reference sequence). Trimming shortened V by 5 bases and J by 5 bases, and 24 bases separated the two germline ends. CDR3 size: 16 residues. The CDR3 region is CSAASEGFLGMETQYF. CDR3 nucleotides: TGCAGTGCTGCCTCGGAGGGGTTCTTAGGAATGGAGACCCAGTACTTC.

Written as DNA, the CDR3 is TGTGCCAGCAGCTCTGGGTGGCCTCTATCCAAAAACATTCAGTACTTC. Its protein is CASSSGWPLSKNIQYF. The rearrangement links TRBV7-2 to TRBJ2-4; D not resolved. The CDR3 length is 16 residues. V was trimmed by 4 bases and J by 2 bases, leaving 15 bases between them. Germline CDR1 SGHTA, CDR2 FQGNSA.

This chain uses TRBV6-5 with TRBJ2-2; 9 bases line up with TRBD1. V shed 4 bases, J shed 4 bases, and the junction held 4 bases outside the gene matches. The CDR3 is made up of 15 amino acids. Germline lookup yields CDR1 MNHEY and CDR2 SVGAGI. The CDR3 here is CASSFSTGGTGELFF. The DNA for the CDR3 is TGTGCCAGCAGTTTTTCGACAGGGGGCACCGGGGAGCTGTTTTTT.

About this clonotype itself: One junction end disagrees with the germline gene, perhaps due to a read error. The rearrangement uses TRBV5-5 and TRBJ2-5, with D perhaps TRBD1 (5 bases). The J call may be wrong; the DNA end is better matched by TRBJ2-7. The CDR3 totals 13 residues. Looked up from germline, CDR1 is SGHKS and CDR2 is YYEKEE (reference sequence). CDR3 nucleotides: TGTGCCGGCAGCCGTACACAGGCTTACGAGCAGTACTTC. It encodes CAGSRTQAYEQYF.

This clonotype showed up just a few times. J is TRBJ2-5 and V is TRBV7-2, with 10 nucleotides matching TRBD1. With 5 bases clipped from V and 0 bases from J, the junction kept 6 bases outside the gene matches. Germline V gives CDR1 SGHTA, CDR2 FQGNSA. The CDR3 sequence is 16 residues long. The CDR3 reads CASSPGTGANQETQYF. Here the CDR3 DNA reads TGTGCCAGCAGCCCAGGGACAGGGGCCAACCAAGAGACCCAGTACTTC.

The rearrangement links TRBV11-3 to TRBJ2-7, with TRBD1 matching 8 bases. CDR1 SGHNT and CDR2 YENEEA come from the germline V gene. Trimming removed 3 bases from V and 6 bases from J; junction bases left unmatched: 7. The CDR3 has 14 amino acids. CDR3 protein: CASSLGQAFGEQYF. The CDR3 region has the DNA TGTGCCAGCAGCTTGGGACAGGCTTTCGGCGAGCAGTACTTC.

This clonotype was seen more than once but under ten times. CDR3 protein: CASSEARNPPLHF. The CDR3 DNA follows: TGTGCCAGCAGTGAAGCTCGAAATCCACCCCTCCACTTT. This sequence joins TRBV6-1 and TRBJ1-6; unclear D gene. V was cut by 0 bases and J by 11 bases, with 8 bases left in between. The germline V gene has CDR1 MNHNS and CDR2 SASEGT. This CDR3 is 13 amino acids long.

This clonotype was counted ten times or more. This rearrangement joins TRBV6-2 or TRBV6-3 to TRBJ2-7; D might be TRBD1 or TRBD2, each matching 6 bases. This CDR3 spans 14 amino acids. Germline CDR1 is MNHEY and CDR2 is SVGEGT. V lost 2 bases to trimming and J lost 5 bases, with 13 bases between them. CDR3 nucleotide sequence: TGTGCCAGCAGTTACGGCAGGGGAGGCGACGAGCAGTACTTC. Protein product: CASSYGRGGDEQYF.

For this clonotype: Given a much more abundant clone one base away, this may be a read error. This sequence joins TRBV7-9 and TRBJ1-2, with 8 bases identical to TRBD1. J was trimmed by 8 bases and V by 0 bases; bases with no gene match: 2. The CDR3 length is 13 residues. Germline CDR1 is SEHNR and CDR2 is FQNEAQ (reference sequence). For the CDR3, the DNA is TGTGCCAGCAGCTTAGCGACAGGGGAAGGCTACACCTTC. This codes for CASSLATGEGYTF. The full variable domain, with the rest looked up from reference TRBV7-9 and TRBJ1-2, is DTGVSQNPRHKITKRGQNVTFRCDPISEHNRLYWYRQTLGQGPEFLTYFQNEAQLEKSRLLSDRFSAERPKGSFSTLEIQRTEQGDSAMYLCASSLATGEGYTFGSGTRLTVV.

This clonotype has just a few counts. The chain recombines TRBV20-1 with TRBJ2-1; D is unresolved. The CDR3 has 16 residues. The V end was cut by 4 bases, the J end by 8 bases, with 24 bases between. Germline V gene data show CDR1 as DFQATT and CDR2 as SNEGSKA (reference sequence). The CDR3 DNA reads as TGCAGTGCTACCGACAAACCCTACCGGGCGAGCGATGAGCAGTTCTTC. Protein: CSATDKPYRASDEQFF.

The rearrangement links TRBV12-3 or TRBV12-4 to TRBJ1-2, with TRBD1 identical over 10 bases. The CDR3 is made up of 18 amino acids. The V gene end was trimmed by 7 bases and the J gene end by 4 bases; junction bases not matched to a gene: 18. The DNA of the CDR3 is TGTGCCAGCACCCTAAACCCCCGACAGGGGGCGCCCGGCTATGGCTACACCTTC. Protein sequence: CASTLNPRQGAPGYGYTF.